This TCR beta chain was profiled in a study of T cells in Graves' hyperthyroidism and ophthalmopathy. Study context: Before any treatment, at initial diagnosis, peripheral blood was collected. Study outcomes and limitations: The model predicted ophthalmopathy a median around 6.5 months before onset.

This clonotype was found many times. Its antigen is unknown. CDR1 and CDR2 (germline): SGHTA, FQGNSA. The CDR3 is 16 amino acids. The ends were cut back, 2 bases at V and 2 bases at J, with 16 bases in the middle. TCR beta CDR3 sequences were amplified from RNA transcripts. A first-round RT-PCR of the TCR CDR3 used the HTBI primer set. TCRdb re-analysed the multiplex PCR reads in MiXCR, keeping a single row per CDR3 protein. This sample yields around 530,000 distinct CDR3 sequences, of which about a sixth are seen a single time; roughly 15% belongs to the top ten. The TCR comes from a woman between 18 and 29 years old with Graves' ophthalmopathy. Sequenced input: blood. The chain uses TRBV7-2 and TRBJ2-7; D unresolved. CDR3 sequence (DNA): TGTGCCAGCAGCTTAACGGAGCCCCTTATCGCCTACGAGCAGTACTTC. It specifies CASSLTEPLIAYEQYF.